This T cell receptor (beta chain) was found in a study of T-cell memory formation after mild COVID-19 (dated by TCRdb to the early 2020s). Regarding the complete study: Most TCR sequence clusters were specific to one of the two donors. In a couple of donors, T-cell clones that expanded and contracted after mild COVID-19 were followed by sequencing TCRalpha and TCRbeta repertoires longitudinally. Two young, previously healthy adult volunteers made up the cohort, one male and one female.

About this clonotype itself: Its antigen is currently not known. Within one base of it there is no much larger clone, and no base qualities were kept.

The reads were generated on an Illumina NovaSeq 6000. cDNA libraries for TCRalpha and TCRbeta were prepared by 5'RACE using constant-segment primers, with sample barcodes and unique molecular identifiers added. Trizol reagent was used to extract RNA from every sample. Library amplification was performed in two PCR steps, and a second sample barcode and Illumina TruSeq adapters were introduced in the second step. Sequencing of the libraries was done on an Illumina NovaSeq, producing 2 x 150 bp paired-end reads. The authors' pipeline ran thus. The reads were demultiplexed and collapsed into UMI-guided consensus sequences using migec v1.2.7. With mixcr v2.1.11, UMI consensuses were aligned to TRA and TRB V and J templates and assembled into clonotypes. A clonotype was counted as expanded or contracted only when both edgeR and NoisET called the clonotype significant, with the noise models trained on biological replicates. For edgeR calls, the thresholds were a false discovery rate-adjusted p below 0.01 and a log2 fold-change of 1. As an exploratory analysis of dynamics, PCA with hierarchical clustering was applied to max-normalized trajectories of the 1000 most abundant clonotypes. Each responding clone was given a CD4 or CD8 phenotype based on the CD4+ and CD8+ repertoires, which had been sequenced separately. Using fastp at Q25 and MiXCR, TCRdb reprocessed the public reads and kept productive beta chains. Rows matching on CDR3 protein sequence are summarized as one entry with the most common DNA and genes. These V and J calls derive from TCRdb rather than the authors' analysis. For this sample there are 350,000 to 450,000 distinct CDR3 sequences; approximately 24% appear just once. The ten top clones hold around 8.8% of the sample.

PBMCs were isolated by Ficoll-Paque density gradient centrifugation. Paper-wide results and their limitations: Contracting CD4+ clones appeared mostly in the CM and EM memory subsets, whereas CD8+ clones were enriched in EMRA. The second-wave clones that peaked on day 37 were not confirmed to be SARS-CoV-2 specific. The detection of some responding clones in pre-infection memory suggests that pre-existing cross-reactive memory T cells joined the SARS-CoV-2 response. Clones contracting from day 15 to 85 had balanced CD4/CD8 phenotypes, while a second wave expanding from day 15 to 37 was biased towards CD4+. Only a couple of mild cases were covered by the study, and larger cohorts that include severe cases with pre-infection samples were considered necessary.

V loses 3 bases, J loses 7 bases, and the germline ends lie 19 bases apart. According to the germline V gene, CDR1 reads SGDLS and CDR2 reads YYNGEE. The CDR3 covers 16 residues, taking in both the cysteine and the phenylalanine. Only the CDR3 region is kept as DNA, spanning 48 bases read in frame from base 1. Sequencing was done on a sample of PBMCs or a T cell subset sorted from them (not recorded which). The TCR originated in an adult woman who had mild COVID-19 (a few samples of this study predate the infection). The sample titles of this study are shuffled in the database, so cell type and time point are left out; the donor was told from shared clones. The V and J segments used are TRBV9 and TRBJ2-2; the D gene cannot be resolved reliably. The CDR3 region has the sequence CASSADGRLNDGELFF. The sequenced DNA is TGTGCCAGCAGCGCTGACGGACGTCTTAATGACGGGGAGCTGTTTTTT.